The 5 T cell receptor beta chains below were found in one sample sequenced in a study of cytomegalovirus exposure and HLA in healthy donors. Primers included in the PCR were 60 Vbeta and 13 Jbeta primers. The method was immunoSEQ multiplex PCR; TCRdb's version includes in-frame clones alone and lacks a portion of them. Among fewer than 200,000 clones, roughly four fifths were seen once, and the ten largest hold about 1.9%. The sequenced sample consisted of PBMCs. The source is a woman between 18 and 29 years old in good health and CMV-seronegative.

V is TRBV5-4 and J is TRBJ1-4; no definite D call. The CDR3 loop spans 12 amino acids. Germline loops: CDR1 SGHNT, CDR2 YYREEE (reference sequence). The V and J ends lost 3 bases and 5 bases respectively, with 5 bases between them. The CDR3 DNA sequence: TGTGCCAGCAGCTCCCCGAATGAAAAACTGTTTTTT. Its protein is CASSSPNEKLFF.

This sequence joins TRBV28 and TRBJ2-5; 7 bases agree with TRBD2. Matching the DNA end better, TRBJ2-7 makes the J call doubtful. Germline V gene sequence: CDR1 MDHEN, CDR2 SYDVKM. The CDR3 totals 16 residues. For the CDR3, the DNA is TGTGCCAGCAGTTTAATGGCCGGGACTACCGGCTACGAGCAGTACTTC. This gives the protein CASSLMAGTTGYEQYF.

This clone occurred a few times. The chain combines TRBV9 with TRBJ2-7; 11 nucleotides align to TRBD1. The CDR3 extends over 15 amino acids. Germline loops: CDR1 SGDLS, CDR2 YYNGEE. Trimming removed 3 bases from V and 1 base from J; junction bases left unmatched: 3. CDR3 coding DNA: TGTGCCAGCAGCGAGGGACAGGGGGTATCCTACGAGCAGTACTTC. Protein: CASSEGQGVSYEQYF.

This sequence joins TRBV21-1 and TRBJ1-6; the table's D call, TRBD1, has no DNA check behind it. TRBV21-1 is a known pseudogene. The length of the CDR3 is 19 residues. The CDR3 loop is CASSKRGTGSGGYNSPLHF. As DNA, the CDR3 is TGTGCCAGCAGCAAAAGAGGGACAGGGAGTGGTGGCTATAATTCACCCCTCCACTTT.

The chain uses TRBV5-1 and TRBJ2-3; 14 nucleotides line up with TRBD2. The CDR3 consists of 16 residues. Per the germline V gene, CDR1 is SGHRS and CDR2 is YFSETQ. Germline trimming cut 5 bases from V and 4 bases from J; bases unmatched to any gene: 6. CDR3 DNA: TGCGCCAGCAGTTGGACTAGCGGGGGGTTGGCAGATACGCAGTATTTT. It is translated as CASSWTSGGLADTQYF.